The 16 T cell receptor beta chains listed next were all sequenced from one sample in a study of CD8 T cells in ankylosing spondylitis. TCRdb reprocessed the 5' RACE reads with MiXCR, giving one entry per CDR3 protein. This repertoire shows almost 250,000 distinct CDR3 sequences, roughly a third found once; its top ten account for 3.5% to 4.5%. The specimen was blood, either unsorted or a sorted T cell fraction (not recorded which). The receptor set was obtained from a male donor with ankylosing spondylitis or in good health (not recorded which).

The gene calls are TRBV2 and TRBJ2-5, with D possibly TRBD1 on 6 matching bases. This CDR3 has 15 residues. V was cut by 6 bases and J by 2 bases, with 16 bases left in between. Looked up from germline, CDR1 is SNHLY and CDR2 is FYNNEI. CDR3 DNA: TGTGCCAGCAGCCTAACCACCCAGGGGCAAGAGACCCAGTACTTC. As protein: CASSLTTQGQETQYF.

This rearrangement joins TRBV12-3 or TRBV12-4 to TRBJ1-1; D ambiguous. The CDR3 consists of 13 residues. The V end was cut by 3 bases, the J end by 4 bases, with 9 bases between. DNA for the CDR3: TGTGCCAGCAGTTTTCGCCGGGTCACTGAAGCTTTCTTT. It encodes CASSFRRVTEAFF.

There are a few counts of this clonotype. This chain connects TRBV7-9 to TRBJ2-3; tentatively, D is TRBD2 (6 bases). Trimming shortened V by 5 bases and J by 6 bases, and 18 bases separated the two germline ends. From germline, CDR1 is SEHNR and CDR2 FQNEAQ (reference sequence). The CDR3 spans 15 residues. The CDR3 bases are TGTGCCAGCAGCCTTATGTGGGGCGCGGGGGATACGCAGTATTTT. The encoded protein is CASSLMWGAGDTQYF.

This clonotype has more than one count but fewer than ten. This sequence joins TRBV9 and TRBJ2-1; no clear D. Germline CDR1 reads SGDLS; CDR2 reads YYNGEE. V lost 3 bases and J lost 9, with 7 bases in between. CDR3 length: 11 residues. CDR3 in amino acids: CASSALGEQFF. The CDR3 nucleotides are TGTGCCAGCAGCGCTTTGGGTGAGCAGTTCTTC.

This clonotype has just a few counts. The chain is built from TRBV5-1 and TRBJ2-1; D is undetermined. CDR3 length: 14 amino acids. Germline V gene lookup returns CDR1 SGHRS and CDR2 YFSETQ. V dropped 4 bases and J dropped 9 bases, with 17 bases sitting between them. The CDR3, as DNA: TGCGCCAGCAGCGAAGACACCTCCCCGGTTGAGCAGTTCTTC. Translating it yields CASSEDTSPVEQFF. Full variable domain (remainder filled in from reference TRBV5-1 and TRBJ2-1): KAGVTQTPRYLIKTRGQQVTLSCSPISGHRSVSWYQQTPGQGLQFLFEYFSETQRNKGNFPGRFSGRQFSNSRSEMNVSTLELGDSALYLCASSEDTSPVEQFFGPGTRLTVL.

This chain connects TRBV9 to TRBJ2-1, with 8 bases matching TRBD2. Germline CDR1 and CDR2: SGDLS and YYNGEE. The CDR3 runs to 15 residues. After removal of 4 bases from V and 4 bases from J, the junction contained 7 bases not matched to a gene. The CDR3 loop is CASSPSGGVYNEQFF. The DNA for the CDR3 is TGTGCCAGCAGCCCCTCGGGAGGGGTTTACAATGAGCAGTTCTTC.

CDR3 nucleotide sequence: TGCAGTGCCTCGGATGCGGGGGCGCTGGGCAATGAGCAGTTCTTC. This encodes CSASDAGALGNEQFF. J is TRBJ2-1 and V is TRBV20-1; D possibly corresponds to TRBD2 (7 bases). CDR1 is DFQATT and CDR2 is SNEGSKA in the germline V gene (reference sequence). This CDR3 is built from 15 residues. Trimming removed 6 bases from V and 6 bases from J, with 21 bases in between.

This clonotype has more than one count but fewer than ten. The V call is TRBV6-5, the J call TRBJ2-3, with D unresolved. Trimming took off 0 bases at V and 0 bases at J, with 4 bases between the two ends. The CDR3 has 14 residues. Germline V gives CDR1 MNHEY, CDR2 SVGAGI. The DNA of the CDR3 is TGTGCCAGCAGTTACTCGGCTAGCACAGATACGCAGTATTTT. Protein sequence: CASSYSASTDTQYF.

The chain has TRBV20-1 and TRBJ1-5, with 10 positions matching TRBD1. Germline V gene data show CDR1 as DFQATT and CDR2 as SNEGSKA (reference sequence). V trimming: 5 bases; J trimming: 3 bases; junction bases outside the gene matches: 7. The CDR3 spans 15 residues. CDR3 sequence (DNA): TGCAGTGCTGGCCCCGGGACAGGGGCCAATCAGCCCCAGCATTTT. Protein product: CSAGPGTGANQPQHF.

This chain links TRBV6-2 or TRBV6-3 with TRBJ1-6, with D uncertain. From germline, CDR1 is MNHEY and CDR2 SVGEGT. This CDR3 comprises 15 residues. Trimming took 6 bases from V and 7 from J, leaving 16 bases between them. The CDR3 loop reads CASSPLLHGNSPLHF. The CDR3 region has the DNA TGTGCCAGCAGCCCCCTGCTGCATGGGAATTCACCCCTCCACTTT.

The V gene is TRBV29-1, the J gene TRBJ1-5; TRBD1 is a possible D gene (5 bases). Germline assignment: CDR1 SQVTM and CDR2 ANQGSEA. This CDR3 is 11 amino acids long. With 5 bases removed from V and 12 bases from J, the gap between germline ends came to 14 bases. The CDR3 loop reads CSVIVGPLQHF. The CDR3 DNA follows: TGCAGCGTTATAGTGGGGCCTCTCCAGCATTTT.

The V and J genes are TRBV7-6 and TRBJ2-7; TRBD1 aligns across 7 bases. The V gene end was trimmed by 5 bases and the J gene end by 4 bases; junction bases not matched to a gene: 5. The germline CDR1 and CDR2 sequences are SGHVS and FNYEAQ. The length of the CDR3 is 13 residues. The CDR3: CASSGRQGYEQYF. The CDR3 nucleotides read TGTGCCAGCAGCGGGAGACAGGGTTACGAGCAGTACTTC.

The rearrangement joins TRBV7-3 to TRBJ2-1; the match to TRBD1 covers 8 bases. V dropped 5 bases and J dropped 8; count of bases not matched to a gene: 14. Germline V gene sequence: CDR1 SGHTA, CDR2 FQGTGA. CDR3 size: 16 residues. CDR3 DNA: TGTGCCAGCAGCCCTTCCGACCGGACAGGGTGGTATGAGCAGTTCTTC. Translation: CASSPSDRTGWYEQFF.

The rearrangement links TRBV27 to TRBJ2-3, with unresolved D. With 5 bases removed from V and 6 bases from J, the gap between germline ends came to 12 bases. The CDR3 is 13 residues long. The V gene's germline CDR1 is MNHEY and CDR2 SMNVEV (reference sequence). The CDR3 here is CASSPIRGDTQYF. CDR3 in DNA: TGTGCCAGCAGTCCGATTAGAGGTGATACGCAGTATTTT.

The chain joins TRBV27 to TRBJ2-1; D not resolved. V was clipped by 7 bases and J by 7 bases, with 20 bases between them. The CDR3 covers 15 residues. Germline CDR1 is MNHEY and CDR2 is SMNVEV (reference sequence). The CDR3 bases are TGTGCCAGCACCGAACGGGCAGGTCTGGGAAATGAGCAGTTCTTC. This sequence encodes CASTERAGLGNEQFF.

This clonotype was picked up a small number of times. The J gene is TRBJ2-2, the V gene TRBV20-1, with 8 nucleotides matching TRBD1. The CDR3 is 14 amino acids. Germline CDR1 reads DFQATT; CDR2 reads SNEGSKA (reference sequence). The junction had 4 bases not matched to a gene; V was cut back by 1 base and J by 6 bases. The CDR3 DNA follows: TGCAGTGCTAGAGTACAGGGGGACCCCGGGGAGCTGTTTTTT. Translated, it gives CSARVQGDPGELFF.